Listed here is a single T cell receptor (beta chain). Its antigen is undetermined. Genomic DNA in an amount of around 2 micrograms was extracted from cryopreserved PBMCs and used for the preparation of TCR beta libraries. Sequencing was performed with immunoSEQ multiplex PCR; in TCRdb, only in-frame clones are kept and a portion is missing. The data hold roughly 200,000 clones, with about 72% observed a single time. CDR3 size: 13 residues. Germline V gene sequence: CDR1 SGHDT, CDR2 YYEEEE. Trimming took off 4 bases at V and 1 base at J, with 8 bases between the two ends. The data were obtained in a study of cytotoxic CD8 clonotypes in ibrutinib-treated CLL. In the study overall: Samples showed on average around 250,000 productive templates and over 80,000 productive rearrangements.

Study results and limitations: Clonality (at baseline) was higher than in age-matched healthy donors and tracked circulating CD8+ T-cell counts. Clonality went up at the time of ibrutinib response, stayed stable in sustained remission, and later dropped back toward its baseline level at progression.

The receptor's source is a human donor with chronic lymphocytic leukemia. The V gene is TRBV5-6, the J gene TRBJ1-1; TRBD1 is a possible D gene (6 bases). This sample comprised PBMCs, obtained after 24 months of ibrutinib treatment. The CDR3 bases are TGTGCCAGCAGCCTGACAGGGAACACTGAAGCTTTCTTT. This sequence encodes CASSLTGNTEAFF.